This TCR beta chain was identified during a study of blood T cell repertoires in COVID-19. Study summary: T cells, B-cell-depleted T cells, or PBMCs supplied cDNA or gDNA.

The CDR3 has 15 residues. V gave up 0 bases and J gave up 0 bases, with 7 bases separating them. Germline V gene sequence: CDR1 LNHDA, CDR2 SQIVND (reference sequence). Sequencing was performed with immunoSEQ multiplex PCR; in TCRdb, only in-frame clones are kept and a portion is missing. The table records roughly 300,000 clones, approximately 84% of them present only once. The chain uses TRBV19 and TRBJ2-3, with a tentative D call TRBD1 (6 bases). Sequenced sample: PBMCs or T cells enriched from blood (not recorded which). The TCR comes from a woman aged 25 to 39 who had recovered from COVID-19. The CDR3, as DNA: TGTGCCAGTAGTATAGATACAGGGAGCACAGATACGCAGTATTTT. This translates into CASSIDTGSTDTQYF.